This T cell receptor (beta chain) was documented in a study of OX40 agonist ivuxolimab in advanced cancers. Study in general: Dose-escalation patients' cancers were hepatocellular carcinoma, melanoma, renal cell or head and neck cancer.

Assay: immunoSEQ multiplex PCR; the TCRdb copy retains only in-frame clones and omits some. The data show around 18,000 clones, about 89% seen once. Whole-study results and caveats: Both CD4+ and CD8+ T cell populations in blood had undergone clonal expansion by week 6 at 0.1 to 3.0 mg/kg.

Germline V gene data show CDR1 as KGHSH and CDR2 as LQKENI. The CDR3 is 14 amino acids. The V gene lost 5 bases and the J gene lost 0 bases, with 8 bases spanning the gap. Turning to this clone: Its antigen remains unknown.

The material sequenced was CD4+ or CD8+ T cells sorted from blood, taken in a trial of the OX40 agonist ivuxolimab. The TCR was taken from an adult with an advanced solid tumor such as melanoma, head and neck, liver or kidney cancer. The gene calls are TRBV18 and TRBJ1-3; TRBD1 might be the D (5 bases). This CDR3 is CASSEGSSGNTIYF. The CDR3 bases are TGTGCCAGCTCAGAGGGGAGCTCTGGAAACACCATATATTTT.